This is a list of T cell receptor beta chains from one sample in a study of blood T cell repertoires in COVID-19. Produced via immunoSEQ multiplex PCR; TCRdb's table is partial and in-frame only. Found here are some 45,000 clones, approximately 80% of them singletons; the top ten hold over 12%. Source material: peripheral blood. The source of these receptors is a human donor in a cohort sampled during active COVID-19. Each CDR3 is given with its conserved first and last residue. D genes are given only for firm matches.

>TRBV6-5|TRBD1|TRBJ1-2
CASSTGQGFNYGYTF
>TRBV29-1|-|TRBJ1-1
CSVGGQGQTEAFF
>TRBV20-1|-|TRBJ2-1
CSASVPPGGQFF
>TRBV19|-|TRBJ2-7
CASRRTEGSSYEQYF
>TRBV19|TRBD1|TRBJ1-4
CASRDREEKLFF
>TRBV9|TRBD1|TRBJ2-3
CASSPPDRDLTDTQYF
>TRBV3-1/TRBV3-2|TRBD2|TRBJ2-1
CASSQVRASGDNEQFF
>TRBV20-1|TRBD1|TRBJ1-2
CSASYRGAIAF
>TRBV18|TRBD1|TRBJ1-2
CASSPDRVDGYTF
>TRBV6-6|-|TRBJ2-3
CASSYRFGGTDTQYF
>TRBV5-4|TRBD1|TRBJ2-3
CASSFGTGAGDTQYF
>TRBV6-5|TRBD2|TRBJ2-7
CASSDPGTSLREQYF
>TRBV11-2|TRBD1|TRBJ1-6
CASSSETGSRNSPLHF
>TRBV5-8|-|TRBJ2-3
CASSLVPGVATDTQYF
>TRBV27|TRBD1|TRBJ1-2
CASRGTGWSGGYTF
>TRBV7-8|-|TRBJ2-7
CASSLVSEQYF
>TRBV18|-|TRBJ1-4
CASSPPGSPGEKLFF
>TRBV6-6|TRBD2|TRBJ2-3
CASSSEREGTDTQYF